This T cell receptor beta chain was documented in a study of shared clonotypes between healthy human individuals. As for the study in general: There were three CD4 naive, three CD4 memory, two CD8 naive and one CD8 memory plates per donor.

Every subset's genomic DNA went evenly onto several immunoSEQ plates. Sequencing was performed with immunoSEQ multiplex PCR; in TCRdb, only in-frame clones are kept and a portion is missing. The sample has roughly 1 million clones; more than 60% are singletons. Germline CDR1 SGHRS, CDR2 YFSETQ. V lost 0 bases, J lost 6 bases, and 16 bases lay in between. The CDR3 loop spans 15 amino acids. The sequencing sample was made of memory CD4+ T cells sorted from blood. Stated subset: CD45RA-negative fraction. The chain combines TRBV5-1 with TRBJ2-7, with a weak D call TRBD2 (6 bases). The receptor comes from a young man in good health. CDR3 bases: TGCGCCAGCAGCTTGGTCCCACTACGGGAGAGCGAGCAGTACTTC. Its protein is CASSLVPLRESEQYF.